This entry lists 21 T cell receptor beta chains sequenced from one sample in a study of blood T cell repertoires in COVID-19. TCRdb's copy holds only in-frame clones and misses some; the assay was immunoSEQ multiplex PCR. The sample consists of roughly 62,000 clones, around 90% of them appearing once. Specimen: peripheral blood. All receptors derive from a human donor with acute or convalescent COVID-19. The donor label of this sample is uncertain.

The chain combines TRBV5-1 with TRBJ2-4, with a weak D call TRBD2 (6 bases). The CDR3 runs 13 residues. V was trimmed by 1 base and J by 9 bases, leaving 11 bases between them. Germline-derived CDR1 and CDR2 are SGHRS and YFSETQ. This CDR3 is CASSLMEGAIQYF. The CDR3 DNA is TGCGCCAGCAGCTTGATGGAGGGAGCCATTCAGTACTTC.

The CDR3 nucleotides are TGTGCCAGTAGTGGGCGGGGGGAGTTCACAGATACGCAGTATTTT. It encodes CASSGRGEFTDTQYF. This sequence joins TRBV19 and TRBJ2-3; TRBD2 aligns across 8 bases. The CDR3 is 15 residues long. CDR1 is LNHDA, CDR2 SQIVND, per germline (reference sequence). Germline trimming cut 5 bases from V and 2 bases from J; bases unmatched to any gene: 6.

The chain carries TRBV10-1 and TRBJ2-5; 7 bases are a match to TRBD1. The ends lost 6 bases at V and 3 bases at J; junction bases unmatched: 4. This CDR3 has 13 amino acids. The germline CDR1 and CDR2 sequences are WNHNN and SYGVQD (reference sequence). CDR3 residues: CASSVTGEETQYF. Here the CDR3 DNA reads TGCGCCAGCAGCGTCACAGGGGAAGAGACCCAGTACTTC.

This clone was picked up one time. The V call is TRBV6-4, the J call TRBJ1-2; the D gene is possibly TRBD1 (5 bases). The CDR3 totals 14 residues. CDR1 and CDR2 (germline): MRHNA, SNTAGT. V lost 7 bases and J lost 2, with 14 bases in between. The CDR3 sequence is CASKPAGVNYGYTF. The CDR3 bases are TGTGCCAGCAAGCCGGCGGGGGTGAACTATGGCTACACCTTC.

The chain combines TRBV18 with TRBJ2-1; weak D call: TRBD1 (5 bases). Trimming took off 6 bases at V and 6 bases at J, with 15 bases between the two ends. Germline loops: CDR1 KGHSH, CDR2 LQKENI. The length of the CDR3 is 14 residues. DNA for the CDR3: TGTGCCAGCTCGCTATTAGGGGCTACCAATGAGCAGTTCTTC. Amino acids: CASSLLGATNEQFF.

The chain combines TRBV7-3 with TRBJ1-5; D might be TRBD1 (5 bases). CDR3 length: 16 residues. Germline V gives CDR1 SGHTA, CDR2 FQGTGA. V lost 0 bases and J 7 bases, leaving 16 bases between the germline ends. The CDR3 sequence is CASSLTGGAGIQPQHF. In nucleotides, the CDR3 is TGTGCCAGCAGCTTAACTGGAGGGGCGGGGATCCAGCCCCAGCATTTT. The full variable domain, rest sourced from reference TRBV7-3 and TRBJ1-5, is GAGVSQTPSNKVTEKGKYVELRCDPISGHTALYWYRQSLGQGPEFLIYFQGTGAADDSGLPNDRFFAVRPEGSVSTLKIQRTERGDSAVYLCASSLTGGAGIQPQHFGDGTRLSIL.

This sequence joins TRBV4-1 and TRBJ1-1; 8 bases agree with TRBD1. The V gene's germline CDR1 is MGHRA and CDR2 YSYEKL. The V and J ends lost 4 bases and 1 base, in that order; junction bases with no gene match: 8. The CDR3 runs to 16 residues. The CDR3 loop is CASSRKLGQANTEAFF. CDR3 coding DNA: TGCGCCAGCAGCCGGAAACTGGGACAGGCGAACACTGAAGCTTTCTTT.

The V gene is TRBV27, the J gene TRBJ2-3; D ambiguous. V was clipped by 7 bases and J by 2 bases, with 10 bases between them. This CDR3 is built from 13 residues. Germline CDR1 and CDR2: MNHEY and SMNVEV (reference sequence). CDR3 in amino acids: CASTRWITDTQYF. CDR3 in DNA: TGTGCCAGCACTAGGTGGATCACAGATACGCAGTATTTT.

V is TRBV5-1 and J is TRBJ1-1; 7 bases line up with TRBD1. V lost 0 bases to trimming and J lost 7 bases; unmatched junction nucleotides: 6. Germline CDR1 SGHRS, CDR2 YFSETQ. This CDR3 region has 14 residues. This CDR3 is CASSLEQGYFEAFF. The CDR3 coding sequence is TGCGCCAGCAGCTTGGAACAGGGGTATTTTGAAGCTTTCTTT. Based on the CDR3 plus reference TRBV5-1 and TRBJ1-1, the full variable domain is KAGVTQTPRYLIKTRGQQVTLSCSPISGHRSVSWYQQTPGQGLQFLFEYFSETQRNKGNFPGRFSGRQFSNSRSEMNVSTLELGDSALYLCASSLEQGYFEAFFGQGTRLTVV.

This clone has a single count. The chain employs TRBV9 and TRBJ1-4; D might be TRBD1 (5 bases). Per the germline V gene, CDR1 is SGDLS and CDR2 is YYNGEE. V dropped 3 bases and J dropped 3 bases, with 15 bases sitting between them. The CDR3 is 16 amino acids. CDR3 residues: CASSAAGGTANEKLFF. CDR3 sequence (DNA): TGTGCCAGCAGCGCCGCGGGGGGGACGGCTAATGAAAAACTGTTTTTT.

V gene TRBV18 combines with J gene TRBJ2-2; maybe TRBD1 (6 bases). The CDR3 length is 16 residues. Trimming shortened V by 2 bases and J by 3 bases, and 13 bases separated the two germline ends. CDR1 is KGHSH, CDR2 LQKENI, per germline. The CDR3 protein is CASSPRTEMYTGELFF. CDR3 sequence (DNA): TGTGCCAGCTCACCAAGGACAGAAATGTACACCGGGGAGCTGTTTTTT.

The chain employs TRBV21-1 and TRBJ1-5; the table's D call, TRBD1, was not checked against the DNA. TRBV21-1 is reported as a pseudogene. The CDR3 is 17 residues long. The CDR3 DNA sequence: TGTGCCAGCAGCAACCACCCAATGGACAGGCACAATCAGCCCCAGCATTTT. Translated, it gives CASSNHPMDRHNQPQHF.

The table lists this clone with a count of one. The chain uses TRBV7-3 and TRBJ2-1; D perhaps matches TRBD1 (6 bases). Trimming removed 3 bases from V and 0 bases from J, with 9 bases in between. The length of the CDR3 is 15 residues. From germline, CDR1 is SGHTA and CDR2 FQGTGA. The CDR3 DNA reads TGTGCCAGCAGCTTCGACAGGAGCTCCTACAATGAGCAGTTCTTC. Translating it yields CASSFDRSSYNEQFF. Using reference TRBV7-3 and TRBJ2-1 for the parts outside the CDR3, the full variable domain is GAGVSQTPSNKVTEKGKYVELRCDPISGHTALYWYRQSLGQGPEFLIYFQGTGAADDSGLPNDRFFAVRPEGSVSTLKIQRTERGDSAVYLCASSFDRSSYNEQFFGPGTRLTVL.

This sequence joins TRBV28 and TRBJ2-5, with 8 bases matching TRBD1. This CDR3 is 14 amino acids long. The ends lost 4 bases at V and 6 bases at J; junction bases unmatched: 7. Germline CDR1 reads MDHEN; CDR2 reads SYDVKM. CDR3 sequence: CASSSLDRGQTQYF. Here the CDR3 DNA reads TGTGCCAGCAGTTCGCTCGACAGGGGTCAGACCCAGTACTTC.

The rearrangement joins TRBV29-1 to TRBJ2-4; D is perhaps TRBD2 (7 bases). Looked up from germline, CDR1 is SQVTM and CDR2 is ANQGSEA. The CDR3 length is 14 residues. The ends were cut back, 5 bases at V and 9 bases at J, with 20 bases in the middle. CDR3: CSVIAKGGAGIQYF. The CDR3 DNA reads TGCAGCGTTATTGCGAAGGGGGGGGCGGGCATTCAGTACTTC.

This chain joins TRBV24-1 and TRBJ1-2; D is uncertain. The CDR3 consists of 13 residues. Per germline, CDR1 KGHDR and CDR2 SFDVKD. Trimming stripped 4 bases from V and 5 bases from J, with 10 bases between. The CDR3 reads CATSDGLKYGYTF. In DNA, the CDR3 is TGTGCCACCAGTGACGGACTGAAGTATGGCTACACCTTC.

The chain carries TRBV19 and TRBJ2-1, with a tentative D call TRBD1 (5 bases). The CDR3 runs to 15 residues. The germline gives CDR1 LNHDA, CDR2 SQIVND (reference sequence). V was clipped by 3 bases and J by 6 bases, with 15 bases between them. The CDR3 coding sequence is TGTGCCAGTAGTATTACCACAGGATGGGCCAATGAGCAGTTCTTC. Translated, it gives CASSITTGWANEQFF.

V usage is TRBV4-2 and J usage is TRBJ1-5; 10 bases are shared with TRBD1. Germline V lookup: CDR1 LGHNA, CDR2 YNFKEQ. The CDR3 length is 15 residues. The junction had 3 bases not matched to a gene; V was cut back by 6 bases and J by 1 base. This CDR3 is CASRRDRGSNQPQHF. CDR3 nucleotide sequence: TGTGCCAGCAGAAGGGACAGGGGCAGCAATCAGCCCCAGCATTTT.

The rearrangement links TRBV9 to TRBJ2-1, with 9 bases that match TRBD1. CDR1 and CDR2 (germline): SGDLS, YYNGEE. The CDR3 spans 18 residues. Trimming at V came to 0 bases and at J to 2 bases, leaving 9 bases not matched to a gene. The CDR3 region is CASSVGSTGQGPYNEQFF. For the CDR3, the DNA is TGTGCCAGCAGCGTAGGGTCCACGGGACAGGGCCCCTACAATGAGCAGTTCTTC.

The chain carries TRBV29-1 and TRBJ1-1; 7 bases match TRBD1. Trimming removed 6 bases from V and 5 bases from J; junction bases left unmatched: 6. Germline CDR1 and CDR2: SQVTM and ANQGSEA. The CDR3 is 12 residues long. This chain's CDR3 is CSVGTETTEAFF. The CDR3 DNA sequence: TGCAGCGTGGGGACAGAGACGACTGAAGCTTTCTTT.

This clone is a singleton in its sample. The chain combines TRBV13 with TRBJ2-1, with TRBD1 identical over 10 bases. This CDR3 has 15 residues. V gave up 1 base and J gave up 7 bases; unmatched junction bases: 4. Looked up from germline, CDR1 is PRHDT and CDR2 is FYEKMQ (reference sequence). DNA for the CDR3: TGTGCCAGCAGCTTAGTCCGGACAGGGGGTAATGAGCAGTTCTTC. Its protein is CASSLVRTGGNEQFF.